This entry lists 25 T cell receptor beta chains sequenced from one sample in a study of OX40 agonist ivuxolimab in advanced cancers. TCRdb's table, derived via immunoSEQ multiplex PCR, lists solely in-frame clones and lacks some. The sample carries roughly 100,000 clones, roughly 80% recorded once. The input for sequencing was CD4+ or CD8+ T cells sorted from blood, taken in a trial of the OX40 agonist ivuxolimab. The receptors were gathered from an adult with an advanced solid tumor such as melanoma, head and neck, liver or kidney cancer.

This clone has only a few counts. The genes are TRBV4-3 and TRBJ1-4; no clear D gene. CDR3 length: 17 amino acids. Trimming took off 0 bases at V and 4 bases at J, with 15 bases between the two ends. Germline V gene sequence: CDR1 LGHNA, CDR2 YSLEER. As DNA, the CDR3 is TGCGCCAGCAGCCAAGATAGGCTAGGTGGCCGTAATGAAAAACTGTTTTTT. Translated: CASSQDRLGGRNEKLFF.

The chain carries TRBV18 and TRBJ2-7; possibly TRBD1 for D (6 bases). V lost 3 bases and J lost 3, with 15 bases in between. Germline CDR1 is KGHSH and CDR2 is LQKENI. This CDR3 is built from 15 residues. CDR3 nucleotides: TGTGCCAGCTCACCGGGGGCCGACCAGAGCTACGAGCAGTACTTC. Translated: CASSPGADQSYEQYF.

This chain joins TRBV2 and TRBJ1-1; D might be TRBD1 (5 bases). V was pared by 6 bases and J by 2 bases, with 10 bases between. Germline V gene lookup returns CDR1 SNHLY and CDR2 FYNNEI. This CDR3 contains 13 residues. CDR3 region: CASRTEINTEAFF. DNA of the CDR3: TGTGCCAGCAGGACAGAGATTAACACTGAAGCTTTCTTT. Using reference TRBV2 and TRBJ1-1 for the parts outside the CDR3, the full variable domain is EPEVTQTPSHQVTQMGQEVILRCVPISNHLYFYWYRQILGQKVEFLVSFYNNEISEKSEIFDDQFSVERPDGSNFTLKIRSTKLEDSAMYFCASRTEINTEAFFGQGTRLTVV.

This chain connects TRBV2 to TRBJ1-1, with D uncertain. Germline CDR1 reads SNHLY; CDR2 reads FYNNEI. V was shortened by 8 bases and J by 1 base, with 14 bases between the two germline ends. This CDR3 is 14 amino acids long. In DNA form, the CDR3 reads TGTGCCAGCGAAGGACGGCGATCGAACACTGAAGCTTTCTTT. Amino acid sequence: CASEGRRSNTEAFF.

The CDR3 loop reads CASSFGGGRTDTQYF. CDR3 DNA: TGTGCCAGCAGCTTTGGCGGGGGGAGGACAGATACGCAGTATTTT. The chain uses TRBV7-3 and TRBJ2-3, with 8 bases aligning to TRBD2. Per the germline V gene, CDR1 is SGHTA and CDR2 is FQGTGA. J lost 3 bases, V lost 3 bases, and 5 bases had no gene match. This CDR3 is built from 15 residues.

CDR3 DNA: TGCAGCGTCACGGGGCAGAGCTATAACTATGGCTACACCTTC. It is translated as CSVTGQSYNYGYTF. The rearrangement joins TRBV29-1 to TRBJ1-2, with D possibly TRBD1 on 5 matching bases. The CDR3 totals 14 residues. Germline assignment: CDR1 SQVTM and CDR2 ANQGSEA. The ends were cut back, 6 bases at V and 1 base at J, with 15 bases in the middle.

The rearrangement links TRBV28 to TRBJ2-7; 8 positions agree with TRBD1. Germline values: CDR1 MDHEN, CDR2 SYDVKM. The CDR3 loop spans 15 amino acids. The trim removed 7 bases at V and 1 base at J, leaving 9 bases unmatched. DNA of the CDR3: TGTGCCAGCACCTCAGGGGACAGGTCTTCCTACGAGCAGTACTTC. The encoded protein is CASTSGDRSSYEQYF.

This rearrangement joins TRBV19 to TRBJ2-4; no clear D gene. The CDR3 length is 16 residues. Trimming took off 3 bases at V and 0 bases at J, with 12 bases between the two ends. CDR1 is LNHDA and CDR2 is SQIVND in the germline V gene (reference sequence). Here the CDR3 DNA reads TGTGCCAGTAGTATTATGGTTACTCTAGCCAAAAACATTCAGTACTTC. As protein: CASSIMVTLAKNIQYF. The full variable domain, with the rest looked up from reference TRBV19 and TRBJ2-4, is DGGITQSPKYLFRKEGQNVTLSCEQNLNHDAMYWYRQDPGQGLRLIYYSQIVNDFQKGDIAEGYSVSREKKESFPLTVTSAQKNPTAFYLCASSIMVTLAKNIQYFGAGTRLSVL.

As to this clone: One end of the junction varies from germline; a read error may be responsible. The chain combines TRBV2 with TRBJ1-4; maybe TRBD1 (5 bases). Germline loops: CDR1 SNHLY, CDR2 FYNNEI. This CDR3 has 12 amino acids. In nucleotides, the CDR3 is TGTGCCAGCAGTGAAGCGCTTCTTGGGGCCCTTTTT. Its translation: CASSEALLGALF.

CDR3 protein: CASSQDRTGNNSPLHF. The CDR3, as DNA: TGTGCCAGCAGCCAAGATAGAACAGGGAATAATTCACCCCTCCACTTT. This rearrangement joins TRBV5-4 to TRBJ1-6; D may be TRBD1 (6 bases). Germline CDR1 reads SGHNT; CDR2 reads YYREEE (reference sequence). Trimming pared 4 bases from V and 5 bases from J, leaving 16 bases between. There are 16 residues in the CDR3.

The V call is TRBV7-2, the J call TRBJ2-5; D assignment may be TRBD1 or TRBD2 (5 bases each). Germline assignment: CDR1 SGHTA and CDR2 FQGNSA. The V gene lost 1 base and the J gene lost 2 bases, with 5 bases spanning the gap. The CDR3 runs to 13 residues. The CDR3 DNA reads TGTGCCAGCAGCTTAGGGGGGCAAGAGACCCAGTACTTC. Amino acids: CASSLGGQETQYF.

The count of this clone is one. The chain links TRBV5-1 to TRBJ1-1; no definite D call. CDR3 length: 13 amino acids. Trimming removed 4 bases from V and 1 base from J, with 8 bases in between. The germline gives CDR1 SGHRS, CDR2 YFSETQ. The CDR3, as DNA: TGCGCCAGCAGCATACAGCAGAACACTGAAGCTTTCTTT. Translation gives CASSIQQNTEAFF. The whole variable domain, remainder taken from reference TRBV5-1 and TRBJ1-1, is KAGVTQTPRYLIKTRGQQVTLSCSPISGHRSVSWYQQTPGQGLQFLFEYFSETQRNKGNFPGRFSGRQFSNSRSEMNVSTLELGDSALYLCASSIQQNTEAFFGQGTRLTVV.

The V and J genes are TRBV4-1 and TRBJ2-7; TRBD2 matches at 15 bases. J was trimmed by 6 bases and V by 4 bases; bases with no gene match: 16. The CDR3 is 19 residues long. Germline assignment: CDR1 MGHRA and CDR2 YSYEKL. The CDR3 region is CASSRPGLAGGTLALEQYF. CDR3 DNA: TGCGCCAGCAGCCGACCGGGACTAGCGGGAGGAACGTTAGCCCTCGAGCAGTACTTC.

This chain joins TRBV6-1 and TRBJ2-7; possible D gene TRBD1, 5 bases. V lost 4 bases and J 6 bases, leaving 10 bases between the germline ends. Per germline, CDR1 MNHNS and CDR2 SASEGT. The CDR3 totals 12 residues. This CDR3 is CASSVQGTEQYF. DNA of the CDR3: TGTGCCAGCAGTGTTCAGGGAACCGAGCAGTACTTC.

The table lists this clone with a count of one. The chain joins TRBV6-6 to TRBJ2-7, with 11 bases identical to TRBD2. This CDR3 contains 16 residues. V dropped 5 bases and J dropped 2; count of bases not matched to a gene: 8. Germline V lookup: CDR1 MNHNY, CDR2 SVGAGI (reference sequence). CDR3 in amino acids: CASSPTPSGRPYEQYF. DNA for the CDR3: TGTGCCAGCAGTCCGACTCCTAGCGGGAGGCCCTACGAGCAGTACTTC.

The chain is built from TRBV25-1 and TRBJ2-3; no reliable D call. Per the germline V gene, CDR1 is MGHDK and CDR2 is SYGVNS. V dropped 0 bases and J dropped 2 bases, with 12 bases sitting between them. The CDR3 totals 16 residues. The CDR3 loop reads CASSEYPQRSTDTQYF. The CDR3 DNA reads TGTGCCAGCAGTGAATATCCCCAGAGGTCCACAGATACGCAGTATTTT.

The V gene is TRBV9, the J gene TRBJ1-3, with 8 nucleotides matching TRBD1. Germline V gene sequence: CDR1 SGDLS, CDR2 YYNGEE. Trimming took 2 bases from V and 1 from J; bases not matched to a gene: 5. The CDR3 is 16 residues long. In DNA form, the CDR3 reads TGTGCCAGCAGCGTGACAGGGGAAGAGTCTGGAAACACCATATATTTT. Translating it yields CASSVTGEESGNTIYF.

The chain has TRBV30 and TRBJ1-2; no clear D. Germline V gene data show CDR1 as GTSNPN and CDR2 as SVGIG (reference sequence). This CDR3 comprises 12 residues. The germline V and J ends were trimmed by 2 bases and 8 bases, with 12 bases remaining between them. CDR3 region: CAWSIPPGGYTF. The CDR3 DNA follows: TGTGCCTGGAGTATCCCCCCCGGGGGCTACACCTTC.

The chain couples TRBV11-1 to TRBJ2-5; perhaps TRBD1 as D (5 bases). Germline loops: CDR1 SGHAT, CDR2 FQDESV (reference sequence). V lost 4 bases and J lost 5, with 17 bases in between. The CDR3 runs 15 residues. In DNA, the CDR3 is TGTGCCAGCAGCTCCCAGGGCGGTTTCGAGGAGACCCAGTACTTC. This sequence encodes CASSSQGGFEETQYF.

The V call is TRBV29-1, the J call TRBJ1-1; 8 bases map to TRBD1. The CDR3 runs 13 residues. Germline CDR1 SQVTM, CDR2 ANQGSEA. J gave up 1 base and V 6 bases, and 4 bases lay outside the gene matches. CDR3 protein: CSVGQDPNTEAFF. The CDR3 region has the DNA TGCAGCGTGGGACAGGACCCGAACACTGAAGCTTTCTTT.

This clone was recorded only once. The CDR3 bases are TGTGCCAGCAGCTCGCGGACAGGGTGGAATCAGCCCCAGCATTTT. Its translation is CASSSRTGWNQPQHF. The chain combines TRBV7-2 with TRBJ1-5, with 8 bases fitting TRBD1. Looked up from germline, CDR1 is SGHTA and CDR2 is FQGNSA. The V gene end was trimmed by 4 bases and the J gene end by 4 bases; junction bases not matched to a gene: 6. The CDR3 length is 15 residues.

This chain uses TRBV28 with TRBJ2-2, with a weak D call TRBD2 (6 bases). CDR3 length: 15 amino acids. The V end lost 8 bases, the J end lost 6 bases, and 19 bases lay between the germline ends. Germline CDR1 and CDR2: MDHEN and SYDVKM. The CDR3 DNA reads as TGTGCCAGCGAGAATGGGGGGACCCGGGCCGGGGAGCTGTTTTTT. Translated, it gives CASENGGTRAGELFF.

The chain uses TRBV18 and TRBJ1-5; D is undetermined. This CDR3 is 14 amino acids long. The germline V gene encodes CDR1 KGHSH and CDR2 LQKENI. Trimming pared 2 bases from V and 2 bases from J, leaving 7 bases between. The CDR3 protein is CASSPNIGNQPQHF. For the CDR3, the DNA is TGTGCCAGCTCACCAAACATTGGCAATCAGCCCCAGCATTTT. The variable domain in full, completed from reference TRBV18 and TRBJ1-5, reads NAGVMQNPRHLVRRRGQEARLRCSPMKGHSHVYWYRQLPEEGLKFMVYLQKENIIDESGMPKERFSAEFPKEGPSILRIQQVVRGDSAAYFCASSPNIGNQPQHFGDGTRLSIL.

The rearrangement links TRBV7-8 to TRBJ1-6, with D possibly being TRBD1 (5 bases). The CDR3 covers 18 residues. Germline V gene sequence: CDR1 SGHVS, CDR2 FQNEAQ. V was clipped by 2 bases and J by 9 bases, with 23 bases between them. The CDR3 nucleotides read TGTGCCAGCAGCTTAACAGATACAGGTCCGGTGACGGTTTCACCCCTCCACTTT. Residues: CASSLTDTGPVTVSPLHF.

The chain recombines TRBV6-5 with TRBJ1-1; no reliable D call. The CDR3 loop spans 13 amino acids. CDR1 is MNHEY, CDR2 SVGAGI, per germline. The V gene lost 0 bases and the J gene lost 7 bases, with 9 bases spanning the gap. The DNA of the CDR3 is TGTGCCAGCAGTTACTCCGTAATGGGTGAAGCTTTCTTT. It specifies CASSYSVMGEAFF.